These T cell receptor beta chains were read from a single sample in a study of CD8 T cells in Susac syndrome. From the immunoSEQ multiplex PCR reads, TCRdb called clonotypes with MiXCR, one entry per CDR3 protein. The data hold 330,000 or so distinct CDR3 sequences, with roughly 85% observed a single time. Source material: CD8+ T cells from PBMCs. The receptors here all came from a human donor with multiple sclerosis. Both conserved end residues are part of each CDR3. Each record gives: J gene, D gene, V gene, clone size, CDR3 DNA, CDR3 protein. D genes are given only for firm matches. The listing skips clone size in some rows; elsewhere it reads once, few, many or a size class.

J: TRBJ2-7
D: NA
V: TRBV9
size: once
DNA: TGTGCCAGCAGCCCGACGACCCTCAGGGCAGACGAGCAGTACTTC
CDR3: CASSPTTLRADEQYF

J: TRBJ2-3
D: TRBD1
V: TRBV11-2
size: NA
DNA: TGTGCCAGCAGCTTCGCTACCAGACAGGGGGCGCGAACAGATACGCAGTATTTT
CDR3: CASSFATRQGARTDTQYF

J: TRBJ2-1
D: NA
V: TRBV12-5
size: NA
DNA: TGTGCTAGTAGCGGAACAACCTACAATGAGCAGTTCTTC
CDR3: CASSGTTYNEQFF

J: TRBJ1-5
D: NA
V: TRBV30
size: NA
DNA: TGTGCCTGGAGTGTCCAGGGCGGACAGCCCCAGCATTTT
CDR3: CAWSVQGGQPQHF

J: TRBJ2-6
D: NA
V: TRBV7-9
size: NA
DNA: TGTGCCAGCAGGCTGGACAGCTCCCTCTCTGGGGCCAACGTCCTGACTTTC
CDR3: CASRLDSSLSGANVLTF

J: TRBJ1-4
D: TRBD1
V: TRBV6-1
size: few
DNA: TGTGCCAGCAGTTTTTCCGGGACAGGGGCTGAAAAACTGTTTTTT
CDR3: CASSFSGTGAEKLFF

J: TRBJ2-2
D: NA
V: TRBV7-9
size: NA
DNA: TGTGCCAGCAGCTCCTCCGGGCCTTCCACCGGGGAGCTGTTTTTT
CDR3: CASSSSGPSTGELFF

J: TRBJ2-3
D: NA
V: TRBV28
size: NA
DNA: TGTGCCAGCAGGCCCCGAACTGGGGGAGATACGCAGTATTTT
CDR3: CASRPRTGGDTQYF

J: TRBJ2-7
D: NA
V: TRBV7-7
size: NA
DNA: TGTGCTAGCAGCTCAGGGGGGGGCGACGAGCAGTACTTC
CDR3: CASSSGGGDEQYF

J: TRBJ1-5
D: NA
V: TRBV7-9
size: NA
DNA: TGTGCCAGCAGCTTTGCAGGGCAGCCCCAGCATTTT
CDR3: CASSFAGQPQHF

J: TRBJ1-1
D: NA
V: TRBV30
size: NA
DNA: TGTGCCTGGACCTCCGACGGGAACACTGAAGCTTTCTTT
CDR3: CAWTSDGNTEAFF

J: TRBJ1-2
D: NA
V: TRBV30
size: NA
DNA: TGTGCCTGGAGTGTACGGGATAACTATGGCTACACCTTC
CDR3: CAWSVRDNYGYTF

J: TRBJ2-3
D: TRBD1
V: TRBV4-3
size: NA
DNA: TGCGCCAGCAGCCAGGGGACAGGGTGGACAGATACGCAGTATTTT
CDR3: CASSQGTGWTDTQYF

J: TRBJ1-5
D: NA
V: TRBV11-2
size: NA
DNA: TGTGCCAGCAGCCCCGGGGGGGGGCCTTGGCCATTCAATCAGCCCCAGCATTTT
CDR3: CASSPGGGPWPFNQPQHF

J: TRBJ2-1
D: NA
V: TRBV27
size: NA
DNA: TGTGCCAGCAGTGCGACTCGCAACAATGAGCAGTTCTTC
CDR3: CASSATRNNEQFF

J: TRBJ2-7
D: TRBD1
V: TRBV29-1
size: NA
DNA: TGCAGCGTTCGGACAGGGAGCTCCTACGAGCAGTACTTC
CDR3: CSVRTGSSYEQYF

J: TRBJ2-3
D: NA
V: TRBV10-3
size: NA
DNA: TGTGCCATCAGTGGGACGGATTGGAGCACAGATACGCAGTATTTT
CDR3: CAISGTDWSTDTQYF

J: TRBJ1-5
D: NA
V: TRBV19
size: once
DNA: TGTGCCAGTAGTATAACTGGGGATCAGCCCCAGCATTTT
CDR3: CASSITGDQPQHF

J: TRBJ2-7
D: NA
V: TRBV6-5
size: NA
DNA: TGTGCCAGCAGGGGGCCGGGACATCGCTACGAGCAGTACTTC
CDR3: CASRGPGHRYEQYF

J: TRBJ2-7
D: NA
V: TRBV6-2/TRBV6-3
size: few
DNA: TGTGCCAGCAGTTACTCAAGATACGAGCAGTACTTC
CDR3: CASSYSRYEQYF

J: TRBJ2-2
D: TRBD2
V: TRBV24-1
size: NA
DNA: TGTGCCACCAGTGATTGGGGACTAGCAGCGAACACCGGGGAGCTGTTTTTT
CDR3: CATSDWGLAANTGELFF

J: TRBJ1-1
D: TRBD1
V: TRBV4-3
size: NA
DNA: TGCGCCAGCAGCCAAGAGAGACAGGGTGAAGCTTTCTTT
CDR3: CASSQERQGEAFF